This T cell receptor (beta chain) was captured by sequencing in a study of identical twins. This clonotype has a handful of counts. Template switching introduced a universal primer site, and the cDNA bore unique molecular identifiers. TCRdb re-called the 5' RACE reads through MiXCR, storing one row per CDR3 protein. The top ten hold around 6.9% of the sample, which has 300,000 to 400,000 distinct CDR3 sequences, over 9% seen once. V was cut by 4 bases and J by 2 bases, with 14 bases left in between. From germline, CDR1 is SQVTM and CDR2 ANQGSEA. The CDR3 extends over 14 amino acids. These data also featured in a second study, about yellow fever vaccine responses in identical twins.

The sequence was collected from a woman aged 18-30 years in good health. The chain recombines TRBV29-1 with TRBJ2-5, with D maybe TRBD1 (5 bases). The material sequenced was CD8+ T cells sorted from blood. The CDR3 nucleotides are TGCAGCGTTGGAGGAAGGGGAAAGCAAGAGACCCAGTACTTC. Translation gives CSVGGRGKQETQYF.